These 5 T cell receptor beta chains were sequenced from one sample in a study of human T cells and chemical hapten exposure (dated by TCRdb to the early 2020s). Library preparation employed RACE. TCRdb lists the instrument as NextSeq 500. TCRdb reprocessed the public reads (quality trimming at Q25 with fastp, clone calling with MiXCR) and kept in-frame beta chains. Each entry merges the rows of one CDR3 protein and shows their most common DNA and genes. For this sample there are about 110,000 distinct CDR3 sequences; 30% to 35% appear just once. The leading ten clones occupy 2.5% to 3.5% of the sample. This specimen's time point label, per the study, means: patch test 3, about 24 weeks after DPC sensitization. What the treatment or condition label conveys for this sample: therapeutic diphenylcyclopropenone sensitization with weekly scalp DPC. The sequenced sample was whole blood, obtained in connection with sensitization to the hapten diphenylcyclopropenone (DPC). Source of these receptors: a man aged 40-49 years with alopecia areata. Some clones in this sample may be carry-over from other donors' samples.

The gene calls are TRBV28 and TRBJ1-2; 7 bases are shared with TRBD1. Germline lookup yields CDR1 MDHEN and CDR2 SYDVKM. The V gene end was trimmed by 5 bases and the J gene end by 5 bases; junction bases not matched to a gene: 14. This CDR3 has 16 amino acids. This CDR3 is CASSPPTGPPSYGYTF. The CDR3, as DNA: TGTGCCAGCAGTCCGCCGACAGGGCCCCCGTCTTATGGCTACACCTTC.

This clonotype turned up a few times. The chain is built from TRBV12-3 or TRBV12-4 and TRBJ1-1, with a weak D call TRBD1 (5 bases). V lost 7 bases, J lost 1 base, and 16 bases lay in between. The CDR3 totals 15 residues. The CDR3 DNA sequence: TGTGCCAGCACCCCCGGTGGGGCTCGGAACACTGAAGCTTTCTTT. Translated: CASTPGGARNTEAFF.

This clonotype was detected a few times. The V gene is TRBV29-1, the J gene TRBJ2-3; possible D gene TRBD1, 6 bases. This CDR3 is built from 14 residues. V was clipped by 8 bases and J by 1 base, with 16 bases between them. CDR1 is SQVTM and CDR2 is ANQGSEA in the germline V gene. As DNA, the CDR3 is TGCAGCTTCTCCAAGGACAGACGCACAGATACGCAGTATTTT. Its translation: CSFSKDRRTDTQYF.

This clonotype has only a few counts. The chain is built from TRBV6-6 and TRBJ1-5; D gene ambiguous. Germline V gives CDR1 MNHNY, CDR2 SVGAGI (reference sequence). Trimming removed 5 bases from V and 2 bases from J, with 4 bases in between. The CDR3 spans 12 residues. The CDR3 spells CASSQGNQPQHF. CDR3 bases: TGTGCCAGCAGTCAGGGCAATCAGCCCCAGCATTTT.

This chain links TRBV6-5 with TRBJ2-3, with 9 bases matching TRBD2. The germline CDR1 and CDR2 sequences are MNHEY and SVGAGI. V trimming: 6 bases; J trimming: 4 bases; junction bases outside the gene matches: 8. The CDR3 length is 15 residues. Written as DNA, the CDR3 is TGTGCCAGCAGACTGGCGGGAGGGCCCGCAGATACGCAGTATTTT. This encodes CASRLAGGPADTQYF.